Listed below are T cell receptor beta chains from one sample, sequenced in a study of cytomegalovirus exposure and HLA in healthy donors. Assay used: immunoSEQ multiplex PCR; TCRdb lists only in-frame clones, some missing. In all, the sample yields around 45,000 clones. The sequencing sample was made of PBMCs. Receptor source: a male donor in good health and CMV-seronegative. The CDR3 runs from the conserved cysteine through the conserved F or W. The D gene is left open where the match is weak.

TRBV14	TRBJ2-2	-	CASSQGVTTTGELFF	TGTGCCAGCAGCCAAGGGGTGACAACCACCGGGGAGCTGTTTTTT
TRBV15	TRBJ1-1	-	CATSRGGEFAEAFF	TGTGCCACCAGCAGAGGGGGGGAGTTCGCTGAAGCTTTCTTT
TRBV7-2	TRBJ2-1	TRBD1	CASSLSDRGYNEQFF	TGTGCCAGCAGCTTAAGCGACAGGGGGTACAATGAGCAGTTCTTC
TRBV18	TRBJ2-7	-	CASSQTGPAYEQYF	TGTGCCAGCTCACAGACAGGACCGGCCTACGAGCAGTACTTC
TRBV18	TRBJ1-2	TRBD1	CASSPTETGTGYTF	TGTGCCAGCTCACCCACAGAGACAGGGACTGGCTACACCTTC
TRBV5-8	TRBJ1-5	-	CASSLWRDQPQHF	TGTGCCAGCAGCTTATGGCGGGATCAGCCCCAGCATTTT
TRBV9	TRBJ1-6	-	CASSVGVDNSPLHF	TGTGCCAGCAGCGTCGGGGTTGATAATTCACCCCTCCACTTT
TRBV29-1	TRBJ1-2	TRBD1	CSVVTGGGYTF	TGCAGCGTGGTGACAGGGGGCGGCTACACCTTC
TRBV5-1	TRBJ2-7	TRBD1	CASSPFPGQGKGEQYF	TGCGCCAGCAGCCCTTTCCCGGGACAGGGGAAGGGCGAGCAGTACTTC
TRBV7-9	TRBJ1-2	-	CASSPTGLPDPYGYTF	TGTGCCAGCAGCCCGACAGGTTTACCCGATCCCTATGGCTACACCTTC
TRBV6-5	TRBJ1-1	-	CASMRVVGAEAFF	TGTGCCAGCATGCGGGTTGTGGGTGCTGAAGCTTTCTTT
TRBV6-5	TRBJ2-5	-	CASRLAGRQETQYF	TGTGCCAGCAGGCTGGCGGGGCGCCAAGAGACCCAGTACTTC
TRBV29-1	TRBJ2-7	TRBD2	CSVDRTSGGTYEQYF	TGCAGCGTGGATCGAACTAGCGGGGGGACTTACGAGCAGTACTTC
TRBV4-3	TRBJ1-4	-	CASSRQLNEKLFF	TGCGCCAGCAGTCGACAGCTTAATGAAAAACTGTTTTTT
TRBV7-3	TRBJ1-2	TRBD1	CASSFTGGTNYGYTF	TGTGCCAGCAGCTTCACAGGGGGAACGAACTATGGCTACACCTTC
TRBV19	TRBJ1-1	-	CASSPTVYTEAFF	TGTGCCAGTAGTCCTACTGTATACACTGAAGCTTTCTTT
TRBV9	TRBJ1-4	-	CASSVGSATNEKLFF	TGTGCCAGCAGCGTAGGGAGCGCAACTAATGAAAAACTGTTTTTT
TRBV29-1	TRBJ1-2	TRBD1	CSVGQGRDYGYTF	TGCAGCGTGGGACAGGGGAGAGACTATGGCTACACCTTC
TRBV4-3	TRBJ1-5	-	CASSQGGRGRNQPQHF	TGCGCCAGCAGCCAAGGCGGCCGGGGTCGGAATCAGCCCCAGCATTTT
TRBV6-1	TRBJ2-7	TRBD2	CASSEVERGHYEQYF	TGTGCCAGCAGTGAAGTGGAGCGGGGGCACTACGAGCAGTACTTC
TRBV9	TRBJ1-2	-	CASSVARGSDSGYTF	TGTGCCAGCAGCGTAGCGCGGGGTTCGGATTCTGGCTACACCTTC
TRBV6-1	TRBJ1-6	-	CASSEGQNNSPLHF	TGTGCCAGCAGTGAAGGACAAAATAATTCACCCCTCCACTTT
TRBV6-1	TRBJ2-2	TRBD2	CASSELAGHGELFF	TGTGCCAGCAGTGAACTAGCGGGGCACGGGGAGCTGTTTTTT
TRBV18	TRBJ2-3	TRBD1	CASSPLGSNRGGTDTQYF	TGTGCCAGCTCACCACTAGGTTCGAACAGGGGGGGCACAGATACGCAGTATTTT
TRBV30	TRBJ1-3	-	CAWTGRGSSGNTIYF	TGTGCCTGGACTGGGCGAGGGAGCTCTGGAAACACCATATATTTT
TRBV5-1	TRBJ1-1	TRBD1	CASSLDTQGGNTEAFF	TGCGCCAGCAGCTTAGACACTCAGGGGGGAAACACTGAAGCTTTCTTT
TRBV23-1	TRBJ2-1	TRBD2	CASMPSGDVYNEQFF	TGCGCCAGCATGCCTAGCGGGGACGTCTACAATGAGCAGTTCTTC
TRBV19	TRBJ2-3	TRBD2	CASSMQTSGGTDTQYF	TGTGCCAGTAGTATGCAAACTAGCGGGGGCACAGATACGCAGTATTTT
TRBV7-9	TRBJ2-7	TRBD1	CASSLAGRTGFYEQYF	TGTGCCAGCAGCTTGGCCGGCAGGACAGGGTTTTACGAGCAGTACTTC
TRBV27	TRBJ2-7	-	CASSFQGSYEQYF	TGTGCCAGCAGTTTTCAGGGTTCCTACGAGCAGTACTTC